These T cell receptor beta chains were read from a single sample in a study of beta chain features in type 1 diabetes. Here immunoSEQ multiplex PCR was the method, and the copy in TCRdb shows in-frame clones only, minus some. Of 600,000 or so clones detected, about 14% appear once; the ten largest clones hold 0.03% to 0.045%. Sequenced: naive CD4+ T cells from blood. The receptors were gathered from a man younger than 35 with type 1 diabetes. CDR3s include the opening cysteine and the closing phenylalanine or tryptophan. D genes are given only for firm matches. Expanded clones get a size class; other rows say once, few or many, or leave the size out.

CDR3 protein	CDR3 DNA	J gene	V gene	D gene	clone size
CSVVANTEAFF	TGCAGCGTTGTTGCGAACACTGAAGCTTTCTTT	TRBJ1-1	TRBV29-1	-	few
CASTTSGETQYF	TGTGCCAGCACCACTTCAGGAGAGACCCAGTACTTC	TRBJ2-5	TRBV7-2	-	few
CAYGVGSSGELFF	TGTGCTTATGGAGTAGGATCCTCGGGGGAGCTGTTTTTT	TRBJ2-2	TRBV30	-	few
CASSLTGGQETQYF	TGTGCCAGCAGCTTGACAGGGGGGCAAGAGACCCAGTACTTC	TRBJ2-5	TRBV5-4	TRBD1	-
CASSEAQGANGELFF	TGTGCCAGCAGTGAAGCGCAGGGGGCGAACGGGGAGCTGTTTTTT	TRBJ2-2	TRBV6-1	TRBD1	-
CASSFGTGNQPQHF	TGTGCCAGCAGTTTTGGGACAGGCAATCAGCCCCAGCATTTT	TRBJ1-5	TRBV6-5	TRBD1	few
CAWIRVGAKAFF	TGTGCCTGGATTCGCGTTGGGGCCAAAGCTTTCTTT	TRBJ1-1	TRBV30	-	-
CASSQGGSGANVLTF	TGTGCCAGCAGCCAAGGAGGGTCCGGGGCCAACGTCCTGACTTTC	TRBJ2-6	TRBV14	-	few
CASSYNRGTYEQYF	TGTGCCAGCAGCTATAACAGGGGAACCTACGAGCAGTACTTC	TRBJ2-7	TRBV6-5	TRBD1	-
CAWSGSSYGYTF	TGTGCCTGGAGTGGTTCAAGCTATGGCTACACCTTC	TRBJ1-2	TRBV30	-	few
CASSLGAQGLYNEQFF	TGCGCCAGCAGCTTGGGTGCGCAGGGACTCTACAATGAGCAGTTCTTC	TRBJ2-1	TRBV5-1	-	-
CASSPGTGLRDSPLHF	TGTGCCAGCAGTCCGGGGACAGGGTTACGGGATTCACCCCTCCACTTT	TRBJ1-6	TRBV28	TRBD1	-
CASSDTTGNYGYTF	TGTGCCAGCAGCGACACCACAGGGAACTATGGCTACACCTTC	TRBJ1-2	TRBV13	-	-
CASSLPGLAGTGELFF	TGTGCCAGCAGCTTGCCGGGACTAGCGGGCACCGGGGAGCTGTTTTTT	TRBJ2-2	TRBV5-6	TRBD2	few
CASSLRTGPRELFF	TGTGCCAGCAGTCTCCGGACCGGACCTAGGGAGCTGTTTTTT	TRBJ2-2	TRBV28	-	few
CAWSGSLGRNEQFF	TGTGCCTGGAGTGGATCGCTAGGGAGGAATGAGCAGTTCTTC	TRBJ2-1	TRBV30	-	-
CASMGTGANEQFF	TGCGCCAGCATGGGGACAGGGGCTAATGAGCAGTTCTTC	TRBJ2-1	TRBV5-1	TRBD1	-
CASSQEPSGREGYNSPLHF	TGTGCCAGCAGCCAAGAGCCCTCGGGAAGGGAGGGTTATAATTCACCCCTCCACTTT	TRBJ1-6	TRBV4-2	-	-
CASSGGADTQYF	TGTGCCAGCAGTGGGGGGGCAGATACGCAGTATTTT	TRBJ2-3	TRBV2	-	-
CASSLTLAGIQETQYF	TGCGCCAGCAGCTTAACACTAGCGGGGATTCAAGAGACCCAGTACTTC	TRBJ2-5	TRBV5-1	TRBD2	few
CASSSHNEQFF	TGTGCCAGCAGCTCACACAATGAGCAGTTCTTC	TRBJ2-1	TRBV7-2	-	few
CASSQETGQETQYF	TGCGCCAGCAGCCAGGAGACAGGGCAGGAGACCCAGTACTTC	TRBJ2-5	TRBV4-3	TRBD1	few
CAWRGQGTGELFF	TGTGCCTGGAGGGGACAGGGTACCGGGGAGCTGTTTTTT	TRBJ2-2	TRBV30	TRBD1	few
CASSVGKTVVFLDEQFF	TGTGCCAGCAGCGTAGGAAAAACAGTCGTTTTTCTCGATGAGCAGTTCTTC	TRBJ2-1	TRBV9	-	-
CASTPTSGSYEQFF	TGTGCCAGCACCCCGACTAGCGGGAGTTATGAGCAGTTCTTC	TRBJ2-1	TRBV7-6	TRBD2	-
CASSIGTSGSSDTQYF	TGTGCCAGCAGCATCGGGACTAGCGGGAGCTCAGATACGCAGTATTTT	TRBJ2-3	TRBV13	TRBD2	-
CASSVSPLEPQHF	TGTGCCAGCAGCGTCAGCCCCTTGGAGCCCCAGCATTTT	TRBJ1-5	TRBV9	-	few
CASSQTGYYGYTF	TGTGCCAGCAGCCAGACGGGATACTATGGCTACACCTTC	TRBJ1-2	TRBV14	-	-
CASSSLSEQYF	TGCGCCAGCAGCTCCCTCAGTGAGCAGTACTTC	TRBJ2-7	TRBV5-1	-	few
CASSLQVNTEAFF	TGTGCCAGCAGCCTTCAAGTGAACACTGAAGCTTTCTTT	TRBJ1-1	TRBV9	-	-
CASSLMQYGYTF	TGTGCCAGCAGCTTAATGCAGTATGGCTACACCTTC	TRBJ1-2	TRBV11-2	-	few